The clone carrying this T cell receptor (beta chain) was seen repeatedly, ten times or more. What it binds is not known. The data derive from a study of blood T cells in healthy people across ages. A second PCR of about 7 to 11 cycles used a sample-barcoded 5' primer and a J-beta primer mix. TCRdb ran MiXCR on the 5' RACE reads and lists one entry per CDR3 protein. Of about 970,000 distinct CDR3 sequences listed, roughly 47% were seen once; the top ten hold around a fifth. Extraction yielded at least 5 micrograms of total RNA per sample. Points from the study as a whole: Among T cells, TCR beta diversity per million cells dropped roughly linearly as age rose. From one million sequenced T cells, diversity estimates were lower bounds.

This clonotype was obtained from a woman aged 55-70 years in good health. Sequencing was done on a sample of blood.

CDR3 coding DNA: TGTGCCAGCAGCCCAGGGACTACCCCGAAAGAGCAGTTCTTC. Translating it yields CASSPGTTPKEQFF. This chain uses TRBV27 with TRBJ2-1, with TRBD2 matching over 7 bases. CDR3 length equals 14 residues. V lost 6 bases and J lost 10; bases outside the gene matches: 12. Germline V gene lookup returns CDR1 MNHEY and CDR2 SMNVEV (reference sequence).